One T cell receptor beta chain is described in this entry. The time point: pre-treatment sample, taken before nivolumab and TIL therapy. The sample is drawn from a study of TIL therapy for anti-PD-1-resistant metastatic lung cancer. Study overall: Tumors had a median PD-L1 proportion score of approximately 6.4%.

The libraries were made with immunoSEQ v3. Each library reached roughly 2 million read pairs, or roughly 5-6.5 million at deep level. Using immunoSEQ multiplex PCR, the repertoire was profiled, and TCRdb retains in-frame clones only, with some absent. The sample yields tens of thousands of clones, 65% to 80% seen once. The TCR comes from a woman between 30 and 80 years old with non-small cell lung cancer. Specimen: blood, collected at baseline.

The CDR3 sequence: CSVRDRENQPQHF. The DNA for the CDR3 is TGCAGCGTTCGTGACAGGGAAAATCAGCCCCAGCATTTT. The genes are TRBV29-1 and TRBJ1-5; 7 positions agree with TRBD1. The germline V gene has CDR1 SQVTM and CDR2 ANQGSEA. The length of the CDR3 is 13 residues. With V trimmed by 5 bases and J by 4 bases, 5 bases remained unmatched.